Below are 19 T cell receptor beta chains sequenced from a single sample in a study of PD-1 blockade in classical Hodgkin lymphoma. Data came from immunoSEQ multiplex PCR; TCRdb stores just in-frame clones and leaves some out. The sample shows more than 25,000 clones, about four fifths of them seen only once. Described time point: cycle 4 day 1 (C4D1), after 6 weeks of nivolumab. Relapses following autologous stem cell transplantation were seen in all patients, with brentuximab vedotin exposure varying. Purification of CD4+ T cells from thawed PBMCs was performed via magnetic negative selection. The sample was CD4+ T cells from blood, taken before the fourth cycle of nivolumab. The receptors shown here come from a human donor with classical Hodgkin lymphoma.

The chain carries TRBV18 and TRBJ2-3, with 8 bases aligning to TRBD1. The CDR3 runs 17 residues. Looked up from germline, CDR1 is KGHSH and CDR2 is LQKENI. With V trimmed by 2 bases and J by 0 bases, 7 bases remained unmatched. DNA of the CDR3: TGTGCCAGCTCACCAGGGGCCGGGACAGGTAGCACAGATACGCAGTATTTT. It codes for CASSPGAGTGSTDTQYF.

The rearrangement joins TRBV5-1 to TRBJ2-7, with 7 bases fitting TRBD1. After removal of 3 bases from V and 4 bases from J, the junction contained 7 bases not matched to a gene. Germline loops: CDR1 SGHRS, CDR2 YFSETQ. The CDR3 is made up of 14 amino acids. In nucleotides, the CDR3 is TGCGCCAGCAGCTATGACAGGGCCCTGTACGAGCAGTACTTC. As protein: CASSYDRALYEQYF.

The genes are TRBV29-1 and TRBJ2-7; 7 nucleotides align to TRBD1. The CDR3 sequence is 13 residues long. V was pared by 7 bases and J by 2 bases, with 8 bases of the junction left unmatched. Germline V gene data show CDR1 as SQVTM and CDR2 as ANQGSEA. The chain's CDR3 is CSATRQGAYEQYF. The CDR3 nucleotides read TGCAGCGCTACCCGACAGGGAGCCTACGAGCAGTACTTC.

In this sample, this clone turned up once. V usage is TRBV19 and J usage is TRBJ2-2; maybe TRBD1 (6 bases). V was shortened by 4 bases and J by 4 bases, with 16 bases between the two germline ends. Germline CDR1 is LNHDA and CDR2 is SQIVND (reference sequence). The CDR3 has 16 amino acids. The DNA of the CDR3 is TGTGCCAGTAGTACCTCTACAGGGAGATCCACCGGGGAGCTGTTTTTT. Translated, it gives CASSTSTGRSTGELFF.

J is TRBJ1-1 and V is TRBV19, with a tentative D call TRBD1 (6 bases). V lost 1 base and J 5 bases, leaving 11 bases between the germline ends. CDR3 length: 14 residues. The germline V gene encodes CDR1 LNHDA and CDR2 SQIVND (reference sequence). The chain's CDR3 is CASSIGGTPTEAFF. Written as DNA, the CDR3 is TGTGCCAGTAGTATAGGGGGGACACCGACTGAAGCTTTCTTT.

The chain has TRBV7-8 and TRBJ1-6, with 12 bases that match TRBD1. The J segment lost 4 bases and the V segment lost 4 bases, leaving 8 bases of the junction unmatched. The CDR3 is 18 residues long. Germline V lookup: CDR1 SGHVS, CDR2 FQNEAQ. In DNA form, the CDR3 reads TGTGCCAGCAGCTCAAAGGGACAGGGGGCAGGTTATAATTCACCCCTCCACTTT. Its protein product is CASSSKGQGAGYNSPLHF.

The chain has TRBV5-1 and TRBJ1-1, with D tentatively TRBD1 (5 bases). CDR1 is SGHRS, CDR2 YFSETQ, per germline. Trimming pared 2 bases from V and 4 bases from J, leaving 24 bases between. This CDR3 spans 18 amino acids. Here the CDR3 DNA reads TGCGCCAGCAGCTTAGCTGGTCAGGGTGGAGAGTGGGCCACTGAAGCTTTCTTT. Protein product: CASSLAGQGGEWATEAFF.

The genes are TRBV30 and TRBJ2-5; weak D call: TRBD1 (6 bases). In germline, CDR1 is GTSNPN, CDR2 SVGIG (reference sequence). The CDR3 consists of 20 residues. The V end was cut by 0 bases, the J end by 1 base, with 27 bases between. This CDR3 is CAWSVQKGHPESGLQETQYF. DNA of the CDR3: TGTGCCTGGAGTGTACAAAAGGGACACCCGGAGTCAGGCCTCCAAGAGACCCAGTACTTC.

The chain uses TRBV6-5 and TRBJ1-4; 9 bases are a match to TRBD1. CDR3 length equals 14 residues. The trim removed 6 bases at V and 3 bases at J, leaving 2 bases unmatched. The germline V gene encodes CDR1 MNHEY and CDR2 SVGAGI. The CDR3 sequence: CASRDRGSNEKLFF. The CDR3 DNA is TGTGCCAGCAGGGACAGGGGCTCTAATGAAAAACTGTTTTTT.

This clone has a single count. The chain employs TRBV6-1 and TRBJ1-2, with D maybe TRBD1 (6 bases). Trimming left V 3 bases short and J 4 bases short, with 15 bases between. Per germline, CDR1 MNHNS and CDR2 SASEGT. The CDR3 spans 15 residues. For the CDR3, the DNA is TGTGCCAGCAGTGAGGGGGCAGGCGGTGTCTATGGCTACACCTTC. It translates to CASSEGAGGVYGYTF.

CDR3 DNA: TGTGCCAGCAGCTTAACCTATAGGGGGGAGGTAGATACGCAGTATTTT. The encoded protein is CASSLTYRGEVDTQYF. This chain uses TRBV7-3 with TRBJ2-3; either TRBD1 or TRBD2 may fit D (6 bases each). The V gene's germline CDR1 is SGHTA and CDR2 FQGTGA. V lost 0 bases and J lost 5, with 15 bases in between. There are 16 residues in the CDR3.

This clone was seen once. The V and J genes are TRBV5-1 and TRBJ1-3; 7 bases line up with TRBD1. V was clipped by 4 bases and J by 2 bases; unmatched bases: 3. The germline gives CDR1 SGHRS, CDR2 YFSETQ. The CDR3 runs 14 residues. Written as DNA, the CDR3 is TGCGCCAGCAGCCTCGGGACAGCTGGAAACACCATATATTTT. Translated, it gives CASSLGTAGNTIYF.

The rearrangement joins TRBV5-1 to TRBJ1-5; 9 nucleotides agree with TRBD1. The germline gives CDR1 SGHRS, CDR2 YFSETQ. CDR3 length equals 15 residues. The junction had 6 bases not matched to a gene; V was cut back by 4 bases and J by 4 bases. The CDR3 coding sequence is TGCGCCAGCAGCCTAACAGGGGGCGGGAATCAGCCCCAGCATTTT. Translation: CASSLTGGGNQPQHF.

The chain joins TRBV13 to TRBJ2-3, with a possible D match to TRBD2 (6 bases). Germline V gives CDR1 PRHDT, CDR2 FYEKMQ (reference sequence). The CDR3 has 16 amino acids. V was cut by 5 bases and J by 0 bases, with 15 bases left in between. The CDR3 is CASSPGLYRSTDTQYF. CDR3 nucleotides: TGTGCCAGCAGCCCGGGACTTTACCGTAGCACAGATACGCAGTATTTT. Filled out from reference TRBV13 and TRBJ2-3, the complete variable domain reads AAGVIQSPRHLIKEKRETATLKCYPIPRHDTVYWYQQGPGQDPQFLISFYEKMQSDKGSIPDRFSAQQFSDYHSELNMSSLELGDSALYFCASSPGLYRSTDTQYFGPGTRLTVL.

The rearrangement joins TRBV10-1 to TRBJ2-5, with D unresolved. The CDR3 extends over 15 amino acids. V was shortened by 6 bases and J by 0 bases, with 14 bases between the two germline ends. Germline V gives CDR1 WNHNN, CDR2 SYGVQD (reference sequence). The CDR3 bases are TGCGCCAGCAGAAAGACCTCAACCAACCAAGAGACCCAGTACTTC. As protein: CASRKTSTNQETQYF.

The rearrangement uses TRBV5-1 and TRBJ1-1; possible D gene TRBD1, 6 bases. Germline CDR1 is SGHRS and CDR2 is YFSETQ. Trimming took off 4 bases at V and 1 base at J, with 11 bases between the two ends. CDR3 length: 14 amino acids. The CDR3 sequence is CASSPEGGNTEAFF. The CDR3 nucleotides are TGCGCCAGCAGCCCGGAGGGGGGGAACACTGAAGCTTTCTTT.

The CDR3 sequence is CASSPGQGRPGELFF. The CDR3 region has the DNA TGTGCCAGCTCTCCTGGACAGGGGCGACCCGGGGAGCTGTTTTTT. The chain joins TRBV18 to TRBJ2-2; 9 nucleotides agree with TRBD1. Germline V gives CDR1 KGHSH, CDR2 LQKENI. V lost 6 bases and J lost 6; bases outside the gene matches: 8. The CDR3 sequence is 15 residues long. Full variable domain (outside the CDR3, taken from reference TRBV18 and TRBJ2-2): NAGVMQNPRHLVRRRGQEARLRCSPMKGHSHVYWYRQLPEEGLKFMVYLQKENIIDESGMPKERFSAEFPKEGPSILRIQQVVRGDSAAYFCASSPGQGRPGELFFGEGSRLTVL.

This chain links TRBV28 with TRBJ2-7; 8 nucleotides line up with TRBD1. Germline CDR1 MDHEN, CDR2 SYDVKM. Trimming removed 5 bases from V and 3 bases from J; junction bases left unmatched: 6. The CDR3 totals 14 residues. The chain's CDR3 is CASSVTGEDYEQYF. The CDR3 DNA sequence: TGTGCCAGCAGTGTGACAGGGGAGGACTACGAGCAGTACTTC.

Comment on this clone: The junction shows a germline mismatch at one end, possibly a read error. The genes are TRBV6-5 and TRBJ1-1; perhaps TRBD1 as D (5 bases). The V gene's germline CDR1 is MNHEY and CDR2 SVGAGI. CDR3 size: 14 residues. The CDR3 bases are TGTGCCAGCAGTAACTCAGGGTCCGCCACTGAAGCTTTCTTT. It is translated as CASSNSGSATEAFF.